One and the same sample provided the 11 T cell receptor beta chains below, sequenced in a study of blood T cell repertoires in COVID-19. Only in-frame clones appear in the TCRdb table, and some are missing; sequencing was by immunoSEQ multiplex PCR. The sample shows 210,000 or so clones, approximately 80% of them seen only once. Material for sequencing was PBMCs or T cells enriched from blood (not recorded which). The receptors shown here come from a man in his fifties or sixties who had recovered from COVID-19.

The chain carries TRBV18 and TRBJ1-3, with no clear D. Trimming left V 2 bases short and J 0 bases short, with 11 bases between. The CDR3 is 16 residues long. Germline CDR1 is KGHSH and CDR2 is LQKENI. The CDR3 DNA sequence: TGTGCCAGCTCACCAAACAGTAAAAGCTCTGGAAACACCATATATTTT. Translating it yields CASSPNSKSSGNTIYF.

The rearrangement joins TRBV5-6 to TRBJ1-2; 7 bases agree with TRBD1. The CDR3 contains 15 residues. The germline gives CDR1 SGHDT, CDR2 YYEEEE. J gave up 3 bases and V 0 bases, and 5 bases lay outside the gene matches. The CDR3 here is CASSLERGGDYGYTF. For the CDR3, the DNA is TGTGCCAGCAGCTTGGAGCGAGGGGGCGACTATGGCTACACCTTC. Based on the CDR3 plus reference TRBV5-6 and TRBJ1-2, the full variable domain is DAGVTQSPTHLIKTRGQQVTLRCSPKSGHDTVSWYQQALGQGPQFIFQYYEEEERQRGNFPDRFSGHQFPNYSSELNVNALLLGDSALYLCASSLERGGDYGYTFGSGTRLTVV.

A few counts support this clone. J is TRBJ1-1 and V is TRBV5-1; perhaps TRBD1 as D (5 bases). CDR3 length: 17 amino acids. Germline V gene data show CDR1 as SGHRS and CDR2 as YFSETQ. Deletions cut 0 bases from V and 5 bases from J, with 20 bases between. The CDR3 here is CASSLGSISSRVTEAFF. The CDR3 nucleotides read TGCGCCAGCAGCTTGGGGTCTATCTCTTCCAGGGTAACTGAAGCTTTCTTT.

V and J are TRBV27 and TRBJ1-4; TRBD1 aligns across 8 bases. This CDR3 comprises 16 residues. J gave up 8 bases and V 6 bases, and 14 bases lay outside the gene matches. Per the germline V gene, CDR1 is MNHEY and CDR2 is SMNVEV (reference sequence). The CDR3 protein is CASRPGTGTGGEKLFF. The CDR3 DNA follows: TGTGCCAGCAGACCCGGTACCGGGACAGGTGGCGAAAAACTGTTTTTT.

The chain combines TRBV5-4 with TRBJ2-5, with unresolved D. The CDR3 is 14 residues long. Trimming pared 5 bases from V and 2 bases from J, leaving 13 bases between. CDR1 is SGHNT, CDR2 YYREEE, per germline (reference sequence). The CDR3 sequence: CASRTEIGQETQYF. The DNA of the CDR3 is TGTGCCAGCAGAACAGAGATTGGGCAAGAGACCCAGTACTTC.

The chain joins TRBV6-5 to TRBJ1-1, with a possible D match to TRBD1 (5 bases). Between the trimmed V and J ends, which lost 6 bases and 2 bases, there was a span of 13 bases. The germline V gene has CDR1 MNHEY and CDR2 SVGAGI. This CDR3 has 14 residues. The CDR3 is CASSPMTDNTEAFF. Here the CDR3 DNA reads TGTGCCAGCAGCCCAATGACAGATAACACTGAAGCTTTCTTT.

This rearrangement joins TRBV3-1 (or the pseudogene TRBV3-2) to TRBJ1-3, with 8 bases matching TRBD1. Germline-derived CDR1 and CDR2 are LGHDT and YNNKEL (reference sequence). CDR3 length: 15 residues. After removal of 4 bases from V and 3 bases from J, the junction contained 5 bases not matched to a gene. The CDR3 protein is CASSRGQGFGNTIYF. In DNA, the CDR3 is TGTGCCAGCAGCCGAGGACAGGGTTTTGGAAACACCATATATTTT.

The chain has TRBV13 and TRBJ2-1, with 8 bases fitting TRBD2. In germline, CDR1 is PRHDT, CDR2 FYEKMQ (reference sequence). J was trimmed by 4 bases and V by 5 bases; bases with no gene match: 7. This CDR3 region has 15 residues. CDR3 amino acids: CASSAGLVLYNEQFF. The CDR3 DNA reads TGTGCCAGCAGCGCGGGACTAGTGCTGTACAATGAGCAGTTCTTC.

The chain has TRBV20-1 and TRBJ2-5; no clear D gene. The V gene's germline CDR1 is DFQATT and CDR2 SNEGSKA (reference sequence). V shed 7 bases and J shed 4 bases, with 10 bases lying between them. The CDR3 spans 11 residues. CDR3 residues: CSGYSSETQYF. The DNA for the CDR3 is TGCAGTGGTTACAGCTCAGAGACCCAGTACTTC.

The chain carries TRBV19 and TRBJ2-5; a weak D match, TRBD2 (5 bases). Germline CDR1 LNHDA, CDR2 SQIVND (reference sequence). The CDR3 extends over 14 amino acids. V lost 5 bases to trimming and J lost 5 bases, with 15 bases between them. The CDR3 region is CASSPRSGWETQYF. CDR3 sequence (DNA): TGTGCCAGTAGTCCCCGTTCGGGGTGGGAGACCCAGTACTTC.

CDR3 region: CASSVSPGGNQPQHF. The CDR3 DNA reads as TGTGCCAGCAGCGTATCCCCAGGGGGAAATCAGCCCCAGCATTTT. The rearrangement uses TRBV9 and TRBJ1-5; TRBD1 matches 7 bases. V trimming: 1 base; J trimming: 4 bases; junction bases outside the gene matches: 5. This CDR3 spans 15 amino acids. Germline V CDR1 and CDR2: SGDLS, YYNGEE.